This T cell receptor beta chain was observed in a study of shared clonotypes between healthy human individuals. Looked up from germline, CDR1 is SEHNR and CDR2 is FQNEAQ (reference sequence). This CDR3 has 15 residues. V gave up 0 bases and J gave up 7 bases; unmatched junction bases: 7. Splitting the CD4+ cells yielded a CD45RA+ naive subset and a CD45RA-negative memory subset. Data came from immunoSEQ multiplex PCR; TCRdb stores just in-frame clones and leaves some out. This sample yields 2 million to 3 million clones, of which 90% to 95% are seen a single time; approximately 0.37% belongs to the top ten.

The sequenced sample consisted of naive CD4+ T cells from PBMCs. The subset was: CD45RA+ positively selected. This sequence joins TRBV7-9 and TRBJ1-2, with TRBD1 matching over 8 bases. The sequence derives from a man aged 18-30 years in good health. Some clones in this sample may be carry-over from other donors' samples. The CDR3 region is CASSLATPGGRGYTF. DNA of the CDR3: TGTGCCAGCAGCTTAGCCACCCCAGGGGGCCGTGGCTACACCTTC.